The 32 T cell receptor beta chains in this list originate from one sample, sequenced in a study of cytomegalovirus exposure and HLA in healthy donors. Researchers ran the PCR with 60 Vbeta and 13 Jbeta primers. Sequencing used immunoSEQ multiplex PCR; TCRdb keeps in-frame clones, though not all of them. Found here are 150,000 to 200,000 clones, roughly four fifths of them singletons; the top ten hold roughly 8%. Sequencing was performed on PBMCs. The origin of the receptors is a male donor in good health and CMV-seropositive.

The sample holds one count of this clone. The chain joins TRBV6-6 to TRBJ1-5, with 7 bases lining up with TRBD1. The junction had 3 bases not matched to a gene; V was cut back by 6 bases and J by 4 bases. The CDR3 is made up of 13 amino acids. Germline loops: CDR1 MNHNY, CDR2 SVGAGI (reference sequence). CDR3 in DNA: TGTGCCAGCAGAACAGGGGTAAATCAGCCCCAGCATTTT. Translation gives CASRTGVNQPQHF.

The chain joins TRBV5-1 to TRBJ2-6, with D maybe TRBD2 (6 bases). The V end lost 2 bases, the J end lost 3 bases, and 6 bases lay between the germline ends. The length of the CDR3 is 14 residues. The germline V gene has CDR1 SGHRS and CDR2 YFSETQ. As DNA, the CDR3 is TGCGCCAGCAGCTTCGGGGGTGGGGCCAACGTCCTGACTTTC. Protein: CASSFGGGANVLTF.

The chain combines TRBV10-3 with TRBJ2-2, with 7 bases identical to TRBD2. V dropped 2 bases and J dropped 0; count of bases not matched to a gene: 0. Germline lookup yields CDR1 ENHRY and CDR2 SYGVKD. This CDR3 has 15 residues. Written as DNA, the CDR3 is TGTGCCATCAGTGAGAGCGGGGCGAACACCGGGGAGCTGTTTTTT. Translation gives CAISESGANTGELFF.

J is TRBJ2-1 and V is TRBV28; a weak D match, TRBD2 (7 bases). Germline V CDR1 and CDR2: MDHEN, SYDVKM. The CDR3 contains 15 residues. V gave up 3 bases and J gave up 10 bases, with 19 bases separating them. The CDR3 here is CASSLPIPGGREQFF. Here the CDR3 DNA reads TGTGCCAGCAGTTTGCCTATCCCCGGGGGGCGGGAGCAGTTCTTC.

The CDR3 reads CASRGTWTETQYF. In DNA form, the CDR3 reads TGTGCCAGCAGGGGGACTTGGACGGAGACCCAGTACTTC. The chain carries TRBV2 and TRBJ2-5; D might be TRBD2 (6 bases). This CDR3 region has 13 residues. From germline, CDR1 is SNHLY and CDR2 FYNNEI. The V end was cut by 6 bases, the J end by 5 bases, with 13 bases between. Drawing the rest from reference TRBV2 and TRBJ2-5, the complete variable domain is EPEVTQTPSHQVTQMGQEVILRCVPISNHLYFYWYRQILGQKVEFLVSFYNNEISEKSEIFDDQFSVERPDGSNFTLKIRSTKLEDSAMYFCASRGTWTETQYFGPGTRLLVL.

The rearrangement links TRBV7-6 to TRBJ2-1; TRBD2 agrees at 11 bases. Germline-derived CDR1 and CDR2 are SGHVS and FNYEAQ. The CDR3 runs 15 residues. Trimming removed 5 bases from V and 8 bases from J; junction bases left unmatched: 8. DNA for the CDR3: TGTGCCAGCAGCCGACTAGCGGGGATCTCTCATGAGCAGTTCTTC. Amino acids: CASSRLAGISHEQFF.

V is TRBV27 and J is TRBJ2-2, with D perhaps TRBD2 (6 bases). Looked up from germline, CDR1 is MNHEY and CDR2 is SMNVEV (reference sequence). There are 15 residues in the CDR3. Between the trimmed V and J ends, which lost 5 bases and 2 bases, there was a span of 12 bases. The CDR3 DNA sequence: TGTGCCAGCAGTGTAACCGGGACTAACACCGGGGAGCTGTTTTTT. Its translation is CASSVTGTNTGELFF.

The DNA of the CDR3 is TGTGCCAGCTCACCCAGACAGGGAGATTCACCCCTCCACTTT. Translated: CASSPRQGDSPLHF. V is TRBV18 and J is TRBJ1-6; 7 bases match TRBD1. The CDR3 length is 14 residues. CDR1 and CDR2 (germline): KGHSH, LQKENI. V shed 3 bases and J 8 bases; nucleotides not matched to a gene: 4.

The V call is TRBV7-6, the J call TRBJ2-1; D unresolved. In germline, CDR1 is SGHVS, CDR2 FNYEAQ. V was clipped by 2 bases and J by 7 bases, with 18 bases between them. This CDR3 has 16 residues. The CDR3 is CASSLTVSTKTNEQFF. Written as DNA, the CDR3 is TGTGCCAGCAGCTTAACGGTTAGCACAAAAACTAATGAGCAGTTCTTC. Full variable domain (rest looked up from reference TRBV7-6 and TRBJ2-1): GAGVSQSPRYKVTKRGQDVALRCDPISGHVSLYWYRQALGQGPEFLTYFNYEAQQDKSGLPNDRFSAERPEGSISTLTIQRTEQRDSAMYRCASSLTVSTKTNEQFFGPGTRLTVL.

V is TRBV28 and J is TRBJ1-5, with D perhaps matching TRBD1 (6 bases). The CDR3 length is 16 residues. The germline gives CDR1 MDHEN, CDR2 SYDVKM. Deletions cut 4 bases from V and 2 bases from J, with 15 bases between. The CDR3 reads CASSSPTGLGNQPQHF. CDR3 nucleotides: TGTGCCAGCAGTTCCCCGACAGGTCTGGGCAATCAGCCCCAGCATTTT.

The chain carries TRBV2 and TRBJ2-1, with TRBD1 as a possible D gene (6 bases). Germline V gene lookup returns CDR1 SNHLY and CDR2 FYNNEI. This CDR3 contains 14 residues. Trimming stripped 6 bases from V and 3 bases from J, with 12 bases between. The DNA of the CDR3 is TGTGCCAGCAGATCCTTGACAGGCTACAATGAGCAGTTCTTC. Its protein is CASRSLTGYNEQFF.

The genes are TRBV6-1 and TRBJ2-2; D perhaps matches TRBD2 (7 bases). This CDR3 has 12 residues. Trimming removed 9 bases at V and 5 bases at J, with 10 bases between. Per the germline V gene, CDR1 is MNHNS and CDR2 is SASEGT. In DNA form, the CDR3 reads TGTGCCAGAGGGGGGGTGACCGGGGAGCTGTTTTTT. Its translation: CARGGVTGELFF.

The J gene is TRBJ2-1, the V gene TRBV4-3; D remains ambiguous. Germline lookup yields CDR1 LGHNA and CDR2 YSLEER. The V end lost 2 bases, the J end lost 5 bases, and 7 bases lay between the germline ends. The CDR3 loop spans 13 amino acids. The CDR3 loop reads CASSQWLDNEQFF. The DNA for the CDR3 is TGCGCCAGCAGCCAATGGCTCGACAATGAGCAGTTCTTC.

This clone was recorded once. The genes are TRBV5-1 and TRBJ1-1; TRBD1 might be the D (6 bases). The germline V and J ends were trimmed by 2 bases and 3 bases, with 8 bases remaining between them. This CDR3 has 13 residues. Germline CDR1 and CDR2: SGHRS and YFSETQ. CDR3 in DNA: TGCGCCAGCAGCTTTTCAGGGGACACTGAAGCTTTCTTT. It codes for CASSFSGDTEAFF.

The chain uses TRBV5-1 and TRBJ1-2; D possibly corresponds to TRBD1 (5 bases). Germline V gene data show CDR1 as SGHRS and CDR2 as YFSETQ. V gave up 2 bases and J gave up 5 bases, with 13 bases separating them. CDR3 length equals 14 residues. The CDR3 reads CASSFDSGGYGYTF. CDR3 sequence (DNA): TGCGCCAGCAGCTTCGACAGCGGAGGGTATGGCTACACCTTC.

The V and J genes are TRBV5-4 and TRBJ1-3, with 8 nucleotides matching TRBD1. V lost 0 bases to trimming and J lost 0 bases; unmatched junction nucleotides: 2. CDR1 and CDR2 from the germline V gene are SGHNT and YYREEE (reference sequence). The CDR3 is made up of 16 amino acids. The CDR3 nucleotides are TGTGCCAGCAGCTTGGATGGACAGGGCTCTGGAAACACCATATATTTT. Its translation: CASSLDGQGSGNTIYF.

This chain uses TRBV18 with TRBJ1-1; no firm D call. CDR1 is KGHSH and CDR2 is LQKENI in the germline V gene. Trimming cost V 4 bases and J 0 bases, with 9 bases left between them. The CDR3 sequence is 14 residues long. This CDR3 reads CASSHGGLNTEAFF. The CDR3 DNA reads TGTGCCAGCTCACACGGCGGATTGAACACTGAAGCTTTCTTT.

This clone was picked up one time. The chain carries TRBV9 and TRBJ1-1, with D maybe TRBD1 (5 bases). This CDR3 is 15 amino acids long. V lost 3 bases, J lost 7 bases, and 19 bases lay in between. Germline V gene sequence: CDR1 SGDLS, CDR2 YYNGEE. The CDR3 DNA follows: TGTGCCAGCAGCGAACCGCCGGGACTTTCTTTTGAAGCTTTCTTT. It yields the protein CASSEPPGLSFEAFF.

This CDR3 is CASSLVAGTSTDTQYF. In DNA form, the CDR3 reads TGTGCCAGCAGCTTGGTCGCGGGGACTAGCACAGATACGCAGTATTTT. The gene calls are TRBV5-4 and TRBJ2-3; tentatively, D is TRBD2 (6 bases). The germline V gene has CDR1 SGHNT and CDR2 YYREEE (reference sequence). The ends were cut back, 0 bases at V and 0 bases at J, with 11 bases in the middle. The CDR3 sequence is 16 residues long. Together with reference TRBV5-4 and TRBJ2-3, the CDR3 gives the full variable domain: ETGVTQSPTHLIKTRGQQVTLRCSSQSGHNTVSWYQQALGQGPQFIFQYYREEENGRGNFPPRFSGLQFPNYSSELNVNALELDDSALYLCASSLVAGTSTDTQYFGPGTRLTVL.

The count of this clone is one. The CDR3 coding sequence is TGTGCCAGCAGCGCCCTGACAGGGGCAGGAAACACCATATATTTT. Amino acid sequence: CASSALTGAGNTIYF. V and J are TRBV9 and TRBJ1-3; 8 bases agree with TRBD1. Germline V gene data show CDR1 as SGDLS and CDR2 as YYNGEE. The CDR3 runs 15 residues. Trimming removed 3 bases from V and 4 bases from J; junction bases left unmatched: 6.

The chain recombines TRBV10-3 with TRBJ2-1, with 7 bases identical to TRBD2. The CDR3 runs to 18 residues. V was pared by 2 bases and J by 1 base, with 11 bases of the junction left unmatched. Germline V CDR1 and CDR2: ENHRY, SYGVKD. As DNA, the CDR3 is TGTGCCATCAGTGAGCAAGAAGCGGGATCCGCTTCCTACAATGAGCAGTTCTTC. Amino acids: CAISEQEAGSASYNEQFF.

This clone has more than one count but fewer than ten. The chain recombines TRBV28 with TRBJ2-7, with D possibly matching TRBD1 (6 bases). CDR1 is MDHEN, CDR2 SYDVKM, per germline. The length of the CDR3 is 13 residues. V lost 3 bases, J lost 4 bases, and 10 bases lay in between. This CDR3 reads CASSFGQLYEQYF. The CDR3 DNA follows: TGTGCCAGCAGTTTCGGACAGCTATACGAGCAGTACTTC.

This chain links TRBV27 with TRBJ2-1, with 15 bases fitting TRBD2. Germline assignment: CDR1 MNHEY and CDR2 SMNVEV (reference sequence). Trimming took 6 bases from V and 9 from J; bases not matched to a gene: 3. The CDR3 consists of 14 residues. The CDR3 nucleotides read TGTGCCAGCAGCGGACTAGCGGGGGGGTTTGAGCAGTTCTTC. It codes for CASSGLAGGFEQFF.

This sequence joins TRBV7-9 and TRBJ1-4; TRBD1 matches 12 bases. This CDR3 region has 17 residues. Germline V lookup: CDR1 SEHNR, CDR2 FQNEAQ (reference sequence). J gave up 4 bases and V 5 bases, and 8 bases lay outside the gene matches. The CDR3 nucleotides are TGTGCCAGCAGCCCCCGGGACAGGGGGCGGGTTAATGAAAAACTGTTTTTT. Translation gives CASSPRDRGRVNEKLFF.

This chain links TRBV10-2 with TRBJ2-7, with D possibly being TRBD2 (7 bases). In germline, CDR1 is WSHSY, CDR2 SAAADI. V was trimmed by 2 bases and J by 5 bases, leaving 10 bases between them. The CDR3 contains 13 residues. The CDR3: CASSEGGAHEQYF. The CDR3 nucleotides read TGCGCCAGCAGTGAGGGGGGGGCCCACGAGCAGTACTTC.

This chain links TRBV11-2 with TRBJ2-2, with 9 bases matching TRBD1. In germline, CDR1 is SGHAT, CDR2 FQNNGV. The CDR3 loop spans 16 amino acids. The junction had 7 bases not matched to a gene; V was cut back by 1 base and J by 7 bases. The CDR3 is CASSLVGQGFGGELFF. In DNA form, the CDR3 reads TGTGCCAGCAGCTTAGTGGGACAGGGTTTCGGCGGGGAGCTGTTTTTT.

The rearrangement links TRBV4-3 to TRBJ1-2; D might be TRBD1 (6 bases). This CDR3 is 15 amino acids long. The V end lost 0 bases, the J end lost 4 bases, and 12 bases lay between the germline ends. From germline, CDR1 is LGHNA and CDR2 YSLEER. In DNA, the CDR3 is TGCGCCAGCAGCCAAGAGGGGGCCCAGGGCTATGGCTACACCTTC. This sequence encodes CASSQEGAQGYGYTF.

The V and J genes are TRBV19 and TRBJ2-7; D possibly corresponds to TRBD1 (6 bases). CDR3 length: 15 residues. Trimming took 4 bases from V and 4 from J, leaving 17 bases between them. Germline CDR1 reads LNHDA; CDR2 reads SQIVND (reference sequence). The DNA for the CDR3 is TGTGCCAGTAGTAGTGACAGGCGTCATTTTTACGAGCAGTACTTC. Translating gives CASSSDRRHFYEQYF.

In DNA, the CDR3 is TGTGCCAGCAAATTGACAGAGGCCCCGACTGAGCAGTTCTTC. This translates into CASKLTEAPTEQFF. The V call is TRBV6-1, the J call TRBJ2-1; D is possibly TRBD1 (5 bases). Trimming took off 7 bases at V and 9 bases at J, with 19 bases between the two ends. Germline values: CDR1 MNHNS, CDR2 SASEGT. The CDR3 loop spans 14 amino acids.

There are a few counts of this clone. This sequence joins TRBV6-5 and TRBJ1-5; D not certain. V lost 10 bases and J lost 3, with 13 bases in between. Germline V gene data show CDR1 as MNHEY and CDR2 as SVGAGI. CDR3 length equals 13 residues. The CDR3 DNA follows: TGTGCCACCAGCAGGACTAACAATCAGCCCCAGCATTTT. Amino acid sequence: CATSRTNNQPQHF.

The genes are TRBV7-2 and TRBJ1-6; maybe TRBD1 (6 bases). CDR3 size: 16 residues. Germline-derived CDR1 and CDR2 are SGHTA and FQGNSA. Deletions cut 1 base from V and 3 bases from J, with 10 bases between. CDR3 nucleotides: TGTGCCAGCAGCTTAGGGCAGGGGATCTATAATTCACCCCTCCACTTT. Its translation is CASSLGQGIYNSPLHF.

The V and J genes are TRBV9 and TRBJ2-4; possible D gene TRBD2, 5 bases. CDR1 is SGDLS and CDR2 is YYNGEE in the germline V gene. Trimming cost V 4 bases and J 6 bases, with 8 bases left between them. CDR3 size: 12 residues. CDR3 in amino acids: CASSPGGNIQYF. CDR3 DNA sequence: TGTGCCAGCAGCCCTGGAGGAAACATTCAGTACTTC.